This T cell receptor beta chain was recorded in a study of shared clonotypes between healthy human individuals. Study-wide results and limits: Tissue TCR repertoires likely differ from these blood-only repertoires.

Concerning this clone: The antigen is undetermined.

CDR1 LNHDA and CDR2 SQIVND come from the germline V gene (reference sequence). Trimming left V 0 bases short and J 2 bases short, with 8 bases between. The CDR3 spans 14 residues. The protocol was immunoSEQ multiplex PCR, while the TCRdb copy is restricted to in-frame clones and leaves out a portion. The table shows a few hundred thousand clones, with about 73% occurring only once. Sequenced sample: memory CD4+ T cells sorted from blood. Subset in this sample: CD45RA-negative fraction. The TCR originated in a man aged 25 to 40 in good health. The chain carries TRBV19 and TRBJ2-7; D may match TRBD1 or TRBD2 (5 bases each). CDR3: CASSIEPGPYEQYF. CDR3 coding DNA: TGTGCCAGTAGTATAGAACCGGGGCCCTACGAGCAGTACTTC.